Each of the 19 T cell receptor beta chains below was sequenced from the same sample in a study of technical replicates of blood from four donors. Some clones are missing from TCRdb's copy, which holds only in-frame ones; the method was immunoSEQ multiplex PCR. The sample has 65,000 to 85,000 clones, roughly 94% seen once; the top ten hold around 0.37%. The sample consisted of T cells isolated from PBMCs. These receptors were taken from a human donor in good health.

The rearrangement uses TRBV19 and TRBJ1-2; unclear D gene. The germline V gene encodes CDR1 LNHDA and CDR2 SQIVND (reference sequence). V was clipped by 1 base and J by 7 bases, with 10 bases between them. CDR3 length equals 13 residues. CDR3 residues: CASSIGPGSGYTF. The CDR3 DNA is TGTGCCAGTAGTATAGGGCCCGGGTCTGGCTACACCTTC. The whole variable domain, filled in from reference TRBV19 and TRBJ1-2, reads DGGITQSPKYLFRKEGQNVTLSCEQNLNHDAMYWYRQDPGQGLRLIYYSQIVNDFQKGDIAEGYSVSREKKESFPLTVTSAQKNPTAFYLCASSIGPGSGYTFGSGTRLTVV.

V and J are TRBV28 and TRBJ2-5, with 11 bases that match TRBD1. CDR1 MDHEN and CDR2 SYDVKM come from the germline V gene. The CDR3 covers 16 residues. Trimming removed 4 bases from V and 6 bases from J; junction bases left unmatched: 10. This CDR3 is CASSYLTGQGGQTQYF. CDR3 coding DNA: TGTGCCAGCAGTTACCTGACGGGACAGGGGGGACAGACCCAGTACTTC.

This chain uses TRBV4-2 with TRBJ2-7, with TRBD2 matching 14 bases. With V trimmed by 1 base and J by 7 bases, 9 bases remained unmatched. The CDR3 has 17 residues. Looked up from germline, CDR1 is LGHNA and CDR2 is YNFKEQ. The CDR3 DNA reads TGTGCCAGCAGCCAAGGCCCGGGACTAGCGGGAGAGGGGGAGCAGTACTTC. It yields the protein CASSQGPGLAGEGEQYF.

The V call is TRBV7-6, the J call TRBJ2-1; D unresolved. V shed 0 bases and J shed 8 bases, with 11 bases lying between them. The CDR3 has 14 residues. CDR1 is SGHVS, CDR2 FNYEAQ, per germline. The CDR3, as DNA: TGTGCCAGCAGCTTAGCGAAGCCCTTGGATGAGCAGTTCTTC. Its translation: CASSLAKPLDEQFF.

This chain connects TRBV7-8 to TRBJ2-2; TRBD1 aligns across 10 bases. In germline, CDR1 is SGHVS, CDR2 FQNEAQ. Losses at the gene ends were 3 bases for V and 4 bases for J; bases not matched to a gene: 8. The CDR3 loop spans 17 amino acids. CDR3 in amino acids: CASSFPRQGASTGELFF. The CDR3 DNA is TGTGCCAGCAGCTTCCCTAGACAGGGGGCGAGCACCGGGGAGCTGTTTTTT.

The V and J genes are TRBV9 and TRBJ2-7; no firm D call. The ends were cut back, 0 bases at V and 9 bases at J, with 16 bases in the middle. Germline V CDR1 and CDR2: SGDLS, YYNGEE. This CDR3 has 14 amino acids. CDR3 loop: CASSVGGEAGGQYF. DNA for the CDR3: TGTGCCAGCAGCGTAGGAGGAGAGGCCGGCGGGCAGTACTTC.

J is TRBJ1-5 and V is TRBV19; TRBD1 is a possible D gene (5 bases). Germline V gene data show CDR1 as LNHDA and CDR2 as SQIVND (reference sequence). CDR3 size: 12 residues. Trimming left V 7 bases short and J 2 bases short, with 6 bases between. CDR3 bases: TGTGCCAGTATAGGGGGCAATCAGCCCCAGCATTTT. Protein sequence: CASIGGNQPQHF.

The rearrangement joins TRBV27 to TRBJ1-5, with a tentative D call TRBD1 (6 bases). With 0 bases removed from V and 9 bases from J, the gap between germline ends came to 12 bases. From germline, CDR1 is MNHEY and CDR2 SMNVEV (reference sequence). CDR3 length: 14 residues. CDR3 amino acids: CASSLSGGRWPQHF. The DNA for the CDR3 is TGTGCCAGCAGTTTATCCGGGGGGCGATGGCCCCAGCATTTT.

The chain combines TRBV7-9 with TRBJ2-5; perhaps TRBD1 as D (6 bases). This CDR3 has 16 residues. Germline V lookup: CDR1 SEHNR, CDR2 FQNEAQ (reference sequence). The ends were cut back, 1 base at V and 1 base at J, with 13 bases in the middle. CDR3: CASSLGGRGSQETQYF. Written as DNA, the CDR3 is TGTGCCAGCAGCTTAGGGGGGCGAGGCTCCCAAGAGACCCAGTACTTC. The full variable domain, with the rest looked up from reference TRBV7-9 and TRBJ2-5, is DTGVSQNPRHKITKRGQNVTFRCDPISEHNRLYWYRQTLGQGPEFLTYFQNEAQLEKSRLLSDRFSAERPKGSFSTLEIQRTEQGDSAMYLCASSLGGRGSQETQYFGPGTRLLVL.

The rearrangement links TRBV7-8 to TRBJ2-3, with 7 bases matching TRBD2. CDR1 and CDR2 (germline): SGHVS, FQNEAQ. The ends lost 4 bases at V and 5 bases at J; junction bases unmatched: 6. The CDR3 length is 14 residues. The DNA of the CDR3 is TGTGCCAGCAGCTCCAAAGCGGGAAAAGATACGCAGTATTTT. It is translated as CASSSKAGKDTQYF.

The chain joins TRBV4-1 to TRBJ1-1; 7 positions match TRBD1. This CDR3 has 12 residues. Trimming took 7 bases from V and 5 from J; bases not matched to a gene: 4. From germline, CDR1 is MGHRA and CDR2 YSYEKL. CDR3 sequence reads: CASKGAGTEAFF. CDR3 nucleotides: TGCGCCAGCAAGGGGGCGGGGACTGAAGCTTTCTTT.

V gene TRBV5-1 combines with J gene TRBJ1-1, with D hard to call. Trimming pared 4 bases from V and 5 bases from J, leaving 15 bases between. This CDR3 is built from 14 residues. Germline V gene data show CDR1 as SGHRS and CDR2 as YFSETQ. This chain's CDR3 is CASSPREGGTEAFF. CDR3 coding DNA: TGCGCCAGCAGCCCCCGAGAGGGTGGGACTGAAGCTTTCTTT.

V and J are TRBV19 and TRBJ2-6; the D gene is possibly TRBD1 (6 bases). Trimming left V 3 bases short and J 4 bases short, with 10 bases between. The CDR3 is 15 residues long. The V gene's germline CDR1 is LNHDA and CDR2 SQIVND (reference sequence). CDR3 residues: CASSMWGHGANVLTF. For the CDR3, the DNA is TGTGCCAGTAGTATGTGGGGGCACGGGGCCAACGTCCTGACTTTC.

This chain connects TRBV6-5 to TRBJ2-3; TRBD1 might be the D (5 bases). This CDR3 has 13 amino acids. Trimming removed 7 bases at V and 6 bases at J, with 14 bases between. Germline V gene lookup returns CDR1 MNHEY and CDR2 SVGAGI. CDR3 amino acids: CASKDSLLDTQYF. As DNA, the CDR3 is TGTGCCAGCAAAGACAGCCTCCTGGATACGCAGTATTTT.

Details on this clone: The sample contains more than one DNA sequence encoding this CDR3. The chain couples TRBV27 to TRBJ1-2, with D possibly TRBD1 on 6 matching bases. The CDR3 sequence is 13 residues long. V was clipped by 3 bases and J by 4 bases, with 9 bases between them. Germline assignment: CDR1 MNHEY and CDR2 SMNVEV (reference sequence). In DNA form, the CDR3 reads TGTGCCAGCAGTTTGACAGGTGTCTATGGCTACACCTTC. Protein: CASSLTGVYGYTF.

The V call is TRBV5-6, the J call TRBJ2-1; TRBD1 matches at 12 bases. J lost 10 bases, V lost 4 bases, and 9 bases had no gene match. The CDR3 is 15 residues long. Germline lookup yields CDR1 SGHDT and CDR2 YYEEEE. CDR3 residues: CASSGTGQGAGEQFF. In nucleotides, the CDR3 is TGTGCCAGCAGCGGCACGGGACAGGGGGCAGGGGAGCAGTTCTTC.

The chain carries TRBV6-4 and TRBJ2-1; D might be TRBD2 (6 bases). Trimming took off 8 bases at V and 0 bases at J, with 17 bases between the two ends. The CDR3 runs to 16 residues. CDR1 and CDR2 from the germline V gene are MRHNA and SNTAGT. CDR3 DNA: TGTGCCAGCGGAAAAAGGTCCGGGAGCTCCTACAATGAGCAGTTCTTC. Translating it yields CASGKRSGSSYNEQFF.

The V gene is TRBV11-3, the J gene TRBJ2-2; TRBD1 matches at 7 bases. V lost 4 bases to trimming and J lost 5 bases; unmatched junction nucleotides: 13. The V gene's germline CDR1 is SGHNT and CDR2 YENEEA. This CDR3 has 17 residues. The CDR3 DNA reads as TGTGCCAGCAGCTCCAACCTAGACAGGGCCTATACCGGGGAGCTGTTTTTT. Encoded protein: CASSSNLDRAYTGELFF.

The chain uses TRBV5-4 and TRBJ2-2, with a weak D call TRBD2 (5 bases). Between the trimmed V and J ends, which lost 0 bases and 6 bases, there was a span of 15 bases. The CDR3 is 16 amino acids. CDR1 is SGHNT, CDR2 YYREEE, per germline (reference sequence). DNA of the CDR3: TGTGCCAGCAGCTTGGGATGGTCCGGGGAGCCCGGGGAGCTGTTTTTT. This encodes CASSLGWSGEPGELFF.